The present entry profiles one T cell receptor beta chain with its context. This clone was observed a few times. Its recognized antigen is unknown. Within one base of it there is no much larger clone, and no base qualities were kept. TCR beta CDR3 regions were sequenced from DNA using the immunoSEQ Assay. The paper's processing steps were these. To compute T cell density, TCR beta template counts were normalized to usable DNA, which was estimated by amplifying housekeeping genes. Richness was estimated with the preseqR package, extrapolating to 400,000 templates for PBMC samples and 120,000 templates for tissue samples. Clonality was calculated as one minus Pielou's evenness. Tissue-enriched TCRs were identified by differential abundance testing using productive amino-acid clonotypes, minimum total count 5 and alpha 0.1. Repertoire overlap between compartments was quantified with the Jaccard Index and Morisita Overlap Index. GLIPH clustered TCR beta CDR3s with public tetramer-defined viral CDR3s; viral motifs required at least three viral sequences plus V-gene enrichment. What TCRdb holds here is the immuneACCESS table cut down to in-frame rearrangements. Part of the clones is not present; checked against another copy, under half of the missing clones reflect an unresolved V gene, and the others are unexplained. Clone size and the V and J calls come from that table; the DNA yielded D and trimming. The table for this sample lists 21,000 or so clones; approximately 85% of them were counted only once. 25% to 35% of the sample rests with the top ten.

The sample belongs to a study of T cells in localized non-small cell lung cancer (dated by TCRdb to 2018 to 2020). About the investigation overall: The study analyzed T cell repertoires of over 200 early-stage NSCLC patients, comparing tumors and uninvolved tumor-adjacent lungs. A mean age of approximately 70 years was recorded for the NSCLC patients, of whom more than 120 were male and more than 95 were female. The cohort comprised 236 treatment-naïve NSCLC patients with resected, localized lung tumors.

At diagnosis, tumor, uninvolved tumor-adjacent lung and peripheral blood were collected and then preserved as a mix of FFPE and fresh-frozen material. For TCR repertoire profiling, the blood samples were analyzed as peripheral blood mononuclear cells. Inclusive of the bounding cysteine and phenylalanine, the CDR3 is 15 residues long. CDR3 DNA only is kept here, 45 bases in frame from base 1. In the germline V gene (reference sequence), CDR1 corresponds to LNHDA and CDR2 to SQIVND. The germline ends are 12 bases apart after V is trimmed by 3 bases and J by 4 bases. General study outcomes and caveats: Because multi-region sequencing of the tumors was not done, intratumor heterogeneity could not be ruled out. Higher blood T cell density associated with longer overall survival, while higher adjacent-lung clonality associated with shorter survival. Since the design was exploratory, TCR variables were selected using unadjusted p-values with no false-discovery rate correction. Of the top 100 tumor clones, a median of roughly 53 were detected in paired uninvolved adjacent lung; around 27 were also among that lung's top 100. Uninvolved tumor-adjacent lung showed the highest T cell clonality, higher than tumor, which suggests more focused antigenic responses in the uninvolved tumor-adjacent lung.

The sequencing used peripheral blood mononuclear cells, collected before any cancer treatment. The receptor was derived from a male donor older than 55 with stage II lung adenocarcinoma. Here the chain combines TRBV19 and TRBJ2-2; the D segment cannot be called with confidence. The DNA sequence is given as TGTGCCAGTAGTATGTGGGGAATAAGCACCGGGGAGCTGTTTTTT. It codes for CASSMWGISTGELFF.